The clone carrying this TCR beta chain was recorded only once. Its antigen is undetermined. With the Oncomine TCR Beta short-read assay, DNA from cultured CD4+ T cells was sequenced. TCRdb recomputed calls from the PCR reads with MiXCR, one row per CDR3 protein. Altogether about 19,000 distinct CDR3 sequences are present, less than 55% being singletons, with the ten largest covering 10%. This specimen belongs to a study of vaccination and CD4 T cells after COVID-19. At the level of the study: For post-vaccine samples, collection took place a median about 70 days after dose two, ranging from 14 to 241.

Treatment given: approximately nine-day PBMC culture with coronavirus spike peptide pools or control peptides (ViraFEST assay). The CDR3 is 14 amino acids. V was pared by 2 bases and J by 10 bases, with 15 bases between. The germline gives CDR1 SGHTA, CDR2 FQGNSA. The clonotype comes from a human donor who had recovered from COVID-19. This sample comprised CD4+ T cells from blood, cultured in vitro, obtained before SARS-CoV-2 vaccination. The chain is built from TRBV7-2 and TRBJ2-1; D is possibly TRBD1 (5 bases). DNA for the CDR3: TGTGCCAGCAGCTTATTGGGTAGGGGCGAGGAGCAGTTCTTC. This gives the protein CASSLLGRGEEQFF. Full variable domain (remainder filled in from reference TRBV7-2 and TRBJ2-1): GAGVSQSPSNKVTEKGKDVELRCDPISGHTALYWYRQSLGQGLEFLIYFQGNSAPDKSGLPSDRFSAERTGGSVSTLTIQRTQQEDSAVYLCASSLLGRGEEQFFGPGTRLTVL.